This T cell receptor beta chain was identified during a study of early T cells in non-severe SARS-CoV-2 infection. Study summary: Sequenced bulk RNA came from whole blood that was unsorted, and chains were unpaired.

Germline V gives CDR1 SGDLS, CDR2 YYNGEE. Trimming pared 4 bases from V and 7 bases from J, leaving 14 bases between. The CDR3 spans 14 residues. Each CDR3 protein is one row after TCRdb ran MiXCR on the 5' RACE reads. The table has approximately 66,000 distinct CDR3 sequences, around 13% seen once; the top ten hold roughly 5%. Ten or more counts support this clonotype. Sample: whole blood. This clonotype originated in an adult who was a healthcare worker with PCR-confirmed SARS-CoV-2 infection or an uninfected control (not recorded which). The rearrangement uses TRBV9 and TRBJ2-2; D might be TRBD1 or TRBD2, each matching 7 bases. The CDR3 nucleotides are TGTGCCAGCAGCCCCCGGGGGGACAGCGGGGAGCTGTTTTTT. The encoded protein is CASSPRGDSGELFF.